This T cell receptor (beta chain) originates from a study of human T cells and chemical hapten exposure listed by TCRdb under 2021. About the investigation overall: Libraries were pooled for sequencing, and variation in per-sample TCR yields was attributed mainly to small differences in library volumes within the pool. From each blood RNA sample, both TCR alpha and TCR beta chains were sequenced. In alopecia patients, the study followed how the peripheral blood TCR repertoire changed in vivo over primary and secondary sensitization to diphenylcyclopropenone (DPC), a hapten. Results the study describes overall, beyond this receptor: Repeated subsampling changed both the strength of the expansion versus patch-test correlation and the threshold at which that correlation became significant. DPC sensitization did not change how many TCRs were above 1 in 1000 frequency, and no evidence was found of alterations in global repertoire structure.

The time point label of this sample denotes: healthy volunteer bleed at 2 weeks. Unfractionated whole blood was collected in Tempus Blood RNA tubes, and total RNA was extracted from that blood. Four or five healthy volunteers acted as controls for TCR sequencing and had blood drawn at day 0, 2 weeks and 6 weeks. Of note for this clonotype: Its antigen remains undetermined. There are no base qualities to consult, and no much larger clone falls within one base.

Preparation of the library involved RACE. This sample was sequenced with a NextSeq 500. During library preparation, unique molecular identifiers were attached to individual cDNA molecules so that TCRs could be counted quantitatively and reproducibly. The source study handled its data this way. Samples had a median of roughly 91,000 TCRs, with a range from about 23,224 to 750,000. V, J and CDR3 annotation of the TCR reads was performed with the Decombinator software suite. Every sample was subsampled to the same number of TCRs (28,000) for the PS versus PT1 abundance plots. TCRs were defined as expanded if absent before sensitization and observed at least eight times at the 2-week time point. TCRdb cleaned the public reads at Q25 with fastp, built clones with MiXCR and kept in-frame beta chains. Rows with a matching CDR3 protein are joined into one entry that keeps the most common DNA and genes. TCRdb's processing, not the authors' own work, is the source of the V and J calls. Within this sample are 130,000 or so distinct CDR3 sequences, with approximately 9.5% of them counted one time only. The ten largest clones capture around 1.9% of the sample.

CDR1 and CDR2 were assigned from the germline V gene as MRHNA and SNTAGT. The CDR3 measures 13 amino acids from cysteine to phenylalanine. The entry retains the CDR3 DNA only, 39 bases that are in frame from base 1. The junction carries 9 bases between V and J, which are trimmed by 3 bases and 4 bases respectively. The chain is made from TRBV6-4 and TRBJ2-5, with an unclear D gene assignment. This clonotype was obtained from a male donor in good health. Some clones in this sample may be carry-over from other donors' samples. Sequencing was done on a sample of whole blood. The DNA sequence is TGTGCCAGCAGTGATCGGGTAGGAGAGACCCAGTACTTC. It encodes CASSDRVGETQYF.